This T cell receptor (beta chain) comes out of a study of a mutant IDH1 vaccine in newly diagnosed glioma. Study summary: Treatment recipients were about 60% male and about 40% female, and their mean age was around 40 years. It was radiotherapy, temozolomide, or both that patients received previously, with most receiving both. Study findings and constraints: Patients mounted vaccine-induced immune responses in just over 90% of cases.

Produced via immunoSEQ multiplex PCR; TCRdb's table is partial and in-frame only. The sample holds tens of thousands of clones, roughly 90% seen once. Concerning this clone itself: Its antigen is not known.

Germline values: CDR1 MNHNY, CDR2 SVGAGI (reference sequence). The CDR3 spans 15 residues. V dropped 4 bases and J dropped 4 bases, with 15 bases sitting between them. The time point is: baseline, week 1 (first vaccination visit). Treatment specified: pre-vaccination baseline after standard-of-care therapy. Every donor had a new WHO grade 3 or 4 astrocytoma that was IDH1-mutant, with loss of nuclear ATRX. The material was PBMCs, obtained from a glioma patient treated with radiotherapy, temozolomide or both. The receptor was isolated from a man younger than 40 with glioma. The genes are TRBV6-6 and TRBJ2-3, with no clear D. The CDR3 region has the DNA TGTGCCAGCAGTTCCCCAACACAGCCTCCAGATACGCAGTATTTT. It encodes CASSSPTQPPDTQYF.